This TCR beta chain was observed in a study of T cell responses to AZD1222 COVID-19 vaccine. Points from the study as a whole: Only 5 or 6 individuals given AZD1222 were seropositive at baseline.

The CDR3 totals 13 residues. Germline CDR1 reads GTSNPN; CDR2 reads SVGIG (reference sequence). Trimming pared 3 bases from V and 6 bases from J, leaving 9 bases between. This clone was observed a handful of times. Its antigen remains unidentified. Sequenced by immunoSEQ multiplex PCR; TCRdb stores in-frame clones only, minus some. The profile shows fewer than 85,000 clones, 87% of them singletons. This TCR derives from an adult who received the AZD1222 COVID-19 vaccine. The chain employs TRBV30 and TRBJ1-6, with D possibly matching TRBD1 (6 bases). The starting material was peripheral blood, obtained 28 days after the second AZD1222 dose. The CDR3 coding sequence is TGTGCCTGGAGGCTAGGGGGTAATTCACCCCTCCACTTT. It codes for CAWRLGGNSPLHF.